The 10 T cell receptor beta chains below all came from one sample that was sequenced in a study of CD8+ T cells in alopecia areata. Treatment of the sample: oral pan-JAK inhibitor, 5-10 mg twice daily. RNA, once extracted, was reverse transcribed into cDNA for use as the sequencing template. The repertoire was sequenced with immunoSEQ multiplex PCR; TCRdb's copy has only in-frame clones and lacks some. The sample yields about 120,000 clones, approximately 60% seen once. Material: CD4+ T cells sorted from blood, obtained at week 4, from a patient treated with tofacitinib. These receptor sequences come from a human donor with alopecia areata.

The chain joins TRBV7-3 to TRBJ2-3, with a tentative D call TRBD2 (5 bases). The CDR3 is 16 amino acids. Trimming left V 0 bases short and J 1 base short, with 11 bases between. CDR1 is SGHTA and CDR2 is FQGTGA in the germline V gene. CDR3: CASSLTPVGGTDTQYF. CDR3 nucleotide sequence: TGTGCCAGCAGCTTAACCCCGGTGGGAGGCACAGATACGCAGTATTTT. The complete variable domain, with remaining parts taken from reference TRBV7-3 and TRBJ2-3, reads GAGVSQTPSNKVTEKGKYVELRCDPISGHTALYWYRQSLGQGPEFLIYFQGTGAADDSGLPNDRFFAVRPEGSVSTLKIQRTERGDSAVYLCASSLTPVGGTDTQYFGPGTRLTVL.

The gene calls are TRBV6-5 and TRBJ1-2; D not resolved. CDR3 size: 13 residues. Germline CDR1 is MNHEY and CDR2 is SVGAGI. The V gene lost 6 bases and the J gene lost 5 bases, with 13 bases spanning the gap. This chain's CDR3 is CASRRAGRYGYTF. The DNA of the CDR3 is TGTGCCAGCAGAAGGGCCGGACGATATGGCTACACCTTC.

The chain couples TRBV7-2 to TRBJ2-5, with 11 bases lining up with TRBD2. This CDR3 has 16 amino acids. The junction had 7 bases not matched to a gene; V was cut back by 2 bases and J by 5 bases. The germline V gene has CDR1 SGHTA and CDR2 FQGNSA. CDR3 loop: CASSLSSGGALETQYF. The CDR3 bases are TGTGCCAGCAGCTTAAGTAGCGGGGGGGCCTTGGAGACCCAGTACTTC.

The V and J genes are TRBV27 and TRBJ2-1; D might be TRBD2 (6 bases). The CDR3 loop spans 16 amino acids. V shed 6 bases and J shed 9 bases, with 24 bases lying between them. Germline loops: CDR1 MNHEY, CDR2 SMNVEV (reference sequence). The CDR3 DNA sequence: TGTGCCAGCAGCCATGGGGGGACTCTCATACAAAGTGAGCAGTTCTTC. Amino acids: CASSHGGTLIQSEQFF.

This clone was observed a few times. J is TRBJ1-3 and V is TRBV7-8; 7 bases are a match to TRBD1. Trimming took 0 bases from V and 0 from J; bases not matched to a gene: 14. This CDR3 spans 20 amino acids. The germline V gene encodes CDR1 SGHVS and CDR2 FQNEAQ. CDR3 protein: CASSLAFTGQADVSGNTIYF. DNA of the CDR3: TGTGCCAGCAGCTTAGCCTTTACCGGACAGGCGGACGTCTCTGGAAACACCATATATTTT.

The chain combines TRBV7-9 with TRBJ1-1, with a possible D match to TRBD1 (5 bases). Germline V gives CDR1 SEHNR, CDR2 FQNEAQ (reference sequence). The CDR3 is made up of 12 amino acids. V lost 6 bases and J lost 4, with 9 bases in between. The CDR3, as DNA: TGTGCCAGCAGTAGGGGTATCACTGAAGCTTTCTTT. The encoded protein is CASSRGITEAFF.

The genes are TRBV9 and TRBJ1-1; a possible D gene is TRBD1 (6 bases). The CDR3 is 16 amino acids. Deletions cut 0 bases from V and 0 bases from J, with 12 bases between. Looked up from germline, CDR1 is SGDLS and CDR2 is YYNGEE. Written as DNA, the CDR3 is TGTGCCAGCAGCGTAGGTGGCAGGGGTATGAACACTGAAGCTTTCTTT. It yields the protein CASSVGGRGMNTEAFF.

The V call is TRBV7-9, the J call TRBJ2-5, with 12 nucleotides matching TRBD2. The CDR3 is 17 amino acids. Trimming removed 1 base from V and 4 bases from J; junction bases left unmatched: 7. CDR1 and CDR2 (germline): SEHNR, FQNEAQ (reference sequence). CDR3 bases: TGTGCCAGCAGCTTAGATACTAGCGGGAGGCTGGGAGAGACCCAGTACTTC. Amino acid sequence: CASSLDTSGRLGETQYF.

CDR3 DNA sequence: TGTGCCAGCAGCTGGGGGTCAGAGACCCAGTACTTC. As protein: CASSWGSETQYF. The V call is TRBV5-6, the J call TRBJ2-5, with D tentatively TRBD1 or TRBD2 (5 bases each). Germline V gene data show CDR1 as SGHDT and CDR2 as YYEEEE. CDR3 length: 12 residues. V lost 3 bases and J lost 4, with 7 bases in between. The whole variable domain, filled in from reference TRBV5-6 and TRBJ2-5, reads DAGVTQSPTHLIKTRGQQVTLRCSPKSGHDTVSWYQQALGQGPQFIFQYYEEEERQRGNFPDRFSGHQFPNYSSELNVNALLLGDSALYLCASSWGSETQYFGPGTRLLVL.

The V and J genes are TRBV29-1 and TRBJ2-5; 7 bases agree with TRBD1. V lost 7 bases and J lost 1; bases outside the gene matches: 3. The germline CDR1 and CDR2 sequences are SQVTM and ANQGSEA. The CDR3 totals 12 residues. The CDR3 nucleotides are TGCAGCGCCAGGGGGTTCCAAGAGACCCAGTACTTC. Residues: CSARGFQETQYF.